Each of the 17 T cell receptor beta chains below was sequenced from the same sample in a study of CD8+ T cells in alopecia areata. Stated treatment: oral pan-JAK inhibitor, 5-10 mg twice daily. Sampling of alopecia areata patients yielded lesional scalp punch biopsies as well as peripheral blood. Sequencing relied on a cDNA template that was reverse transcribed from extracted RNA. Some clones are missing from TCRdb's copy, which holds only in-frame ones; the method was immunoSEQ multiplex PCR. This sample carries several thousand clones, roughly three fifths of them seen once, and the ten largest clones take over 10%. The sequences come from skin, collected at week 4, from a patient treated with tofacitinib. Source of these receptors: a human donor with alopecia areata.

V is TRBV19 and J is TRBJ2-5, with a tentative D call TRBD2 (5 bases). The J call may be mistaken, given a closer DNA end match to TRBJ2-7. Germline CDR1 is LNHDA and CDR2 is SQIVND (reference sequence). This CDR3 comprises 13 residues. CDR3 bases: TGTGCCAGTAGGGCATGGACTGACGACGAGCAGTACTTC. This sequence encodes CASRAWTDDEQYF.

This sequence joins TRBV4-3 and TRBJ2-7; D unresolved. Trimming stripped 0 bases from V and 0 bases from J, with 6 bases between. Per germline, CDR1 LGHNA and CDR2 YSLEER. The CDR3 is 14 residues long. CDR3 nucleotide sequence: TGCGCCAGCAGCCAAGATAAATTCTCCTACGAGCAGTACTTC. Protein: CASSQDKFSYEQYF.

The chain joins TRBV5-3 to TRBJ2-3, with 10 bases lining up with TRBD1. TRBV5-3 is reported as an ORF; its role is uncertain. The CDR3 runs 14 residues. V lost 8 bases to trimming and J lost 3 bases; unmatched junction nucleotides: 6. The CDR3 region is CASTRTGGTDTQYF. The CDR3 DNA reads TGTGCCAGCACCCGGACAGGGGGTACAGATACGCAGTATTTT.

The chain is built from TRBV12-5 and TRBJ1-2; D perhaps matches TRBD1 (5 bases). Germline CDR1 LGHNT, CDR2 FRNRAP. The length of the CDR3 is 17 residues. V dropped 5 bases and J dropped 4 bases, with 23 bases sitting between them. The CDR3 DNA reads TGTGCTAGTGGTATCCAATCTCTGCAGGGAAAGACCTATGGCTACACCTTC. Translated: CASGIQSLQGKTYGYTF. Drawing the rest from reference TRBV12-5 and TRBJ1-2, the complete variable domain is DARVTQTPRHKVTEMGQEVTMRCQPILGHNTVFWYRQTMMQGLELLAYFRNRAPLDDSGMPKDRFSAEMPDATLATLKIQPSEPRDSAVYFCASGIQSLQGKTYGYTFGSGTRLTVV.

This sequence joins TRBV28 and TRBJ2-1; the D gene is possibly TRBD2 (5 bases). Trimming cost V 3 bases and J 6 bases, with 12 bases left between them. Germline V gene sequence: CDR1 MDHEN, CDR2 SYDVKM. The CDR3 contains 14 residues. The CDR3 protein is CASSFPGRVNEQFF. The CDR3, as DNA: TGTGCCAGCAGTTTTCCGGGAAGGGTCAATGAGCAGTTCTTC.

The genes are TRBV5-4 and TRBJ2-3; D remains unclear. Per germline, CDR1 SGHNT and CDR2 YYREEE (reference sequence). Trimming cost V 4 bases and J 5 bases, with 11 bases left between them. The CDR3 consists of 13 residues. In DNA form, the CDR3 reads TGTGCCAGCAGCCGAATCCCCCGAGATACGCAGTATTTT. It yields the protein CASSRIPRDTQYF.

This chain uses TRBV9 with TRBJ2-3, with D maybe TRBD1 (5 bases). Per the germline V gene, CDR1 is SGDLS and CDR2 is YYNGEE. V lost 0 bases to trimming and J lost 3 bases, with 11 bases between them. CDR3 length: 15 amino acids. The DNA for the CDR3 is TGTGCCAGCAGCGTAGGACAGTTCGGAACAGATACGCAGTATTTT. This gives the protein CASSVGQFGTDTQYF.

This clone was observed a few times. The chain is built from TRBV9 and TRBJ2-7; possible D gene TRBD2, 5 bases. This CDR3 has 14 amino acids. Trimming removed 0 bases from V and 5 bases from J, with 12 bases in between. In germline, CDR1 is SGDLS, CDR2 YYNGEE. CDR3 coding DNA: TGTGCCAGCAGCGTAGAGCCAGCTAGCAACGAGCAGTACTTC. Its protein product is CASSVEPASNEQYF.

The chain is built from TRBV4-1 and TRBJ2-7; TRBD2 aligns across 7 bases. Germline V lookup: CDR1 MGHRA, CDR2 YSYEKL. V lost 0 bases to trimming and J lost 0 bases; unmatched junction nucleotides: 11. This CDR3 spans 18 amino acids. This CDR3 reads CASSQDSGRGGSSYEQYF. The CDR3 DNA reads TGCGCCAGCAGCCAAGATTCGGGGAGGGGCGGGAGCTCCTACGAGCAGTACTTC.

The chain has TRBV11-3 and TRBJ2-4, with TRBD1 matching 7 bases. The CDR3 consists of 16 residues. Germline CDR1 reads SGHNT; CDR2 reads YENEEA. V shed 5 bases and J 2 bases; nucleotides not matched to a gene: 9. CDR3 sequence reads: CASSRDRVGTKNIQYF. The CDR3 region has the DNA TGTGCCAGCAGCCGCGACAGGGTGGGGACCAAAAACATTCAGTACTTC.

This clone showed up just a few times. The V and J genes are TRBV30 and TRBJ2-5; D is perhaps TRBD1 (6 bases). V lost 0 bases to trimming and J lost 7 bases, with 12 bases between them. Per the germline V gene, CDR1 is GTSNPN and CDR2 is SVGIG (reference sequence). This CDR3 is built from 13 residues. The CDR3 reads CAWSVGTSGTQYF. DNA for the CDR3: TGTGCCTGGAGTGTCGGGACATCCGGGACCCAGTACTTC.

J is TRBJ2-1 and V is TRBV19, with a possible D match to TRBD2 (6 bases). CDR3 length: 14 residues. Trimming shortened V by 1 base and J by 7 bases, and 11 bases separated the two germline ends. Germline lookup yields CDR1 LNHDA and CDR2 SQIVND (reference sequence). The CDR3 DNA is TGTGCCAGTAGTATAGGAGCGGGTTTGAATGAGCAGTTCTTC. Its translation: CASSIGAGLNEQFF.

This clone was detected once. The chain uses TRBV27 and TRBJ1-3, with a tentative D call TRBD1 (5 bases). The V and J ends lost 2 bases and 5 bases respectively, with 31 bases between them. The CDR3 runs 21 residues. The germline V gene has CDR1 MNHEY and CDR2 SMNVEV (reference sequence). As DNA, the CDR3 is TGTGCCAGCAGTTTAACCCCCCCCACAGGCCGCACGACAACTCGCAGAAACACCATATATTTT. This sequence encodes CASSLTPPTGRTTTRRNTIYF.

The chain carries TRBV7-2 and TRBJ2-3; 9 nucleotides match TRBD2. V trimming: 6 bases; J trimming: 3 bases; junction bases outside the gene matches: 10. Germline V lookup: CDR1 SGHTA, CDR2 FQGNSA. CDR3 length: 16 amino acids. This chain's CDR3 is CASSLPGLAVTDTQYF. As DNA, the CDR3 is TGTGCCAGCAGTTTACCGGGACTAGCTGTAACAGATACGCAGTATTTT.

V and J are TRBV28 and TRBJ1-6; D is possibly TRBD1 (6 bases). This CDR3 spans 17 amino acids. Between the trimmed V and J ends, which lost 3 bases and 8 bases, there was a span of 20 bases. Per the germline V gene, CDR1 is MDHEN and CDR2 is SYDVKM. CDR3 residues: CASSFMTGPLSDSPLHF. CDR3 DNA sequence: TGTGCCAGCAGTTTTATGACAGGACCCCTTTCGGATTCACCCCTCCACTTT.

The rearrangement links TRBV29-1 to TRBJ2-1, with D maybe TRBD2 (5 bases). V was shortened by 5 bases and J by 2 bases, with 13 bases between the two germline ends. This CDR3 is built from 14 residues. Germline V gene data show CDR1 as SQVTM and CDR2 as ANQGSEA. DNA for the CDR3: TGCAGCGTTCTTCGGGGTGGACCCTACAATGAGCAGTTCTTC. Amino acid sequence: CSVLRGGPYNEQFF.

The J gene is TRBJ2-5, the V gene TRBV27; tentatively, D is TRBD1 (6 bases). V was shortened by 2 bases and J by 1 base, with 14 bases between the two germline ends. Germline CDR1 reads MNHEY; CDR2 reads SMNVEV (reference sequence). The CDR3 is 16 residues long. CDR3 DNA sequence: TGTGCCAGCAGTTTACTAGGTTTCAGGGGCCAAGAGACCCAGTACTTC. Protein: CASSLLGFRGQETQYF.